This T cell receptor beta chain comes out of a study of early T cells in non-severe SARS-CoV-2 infection (dated by TCRdb to the early 2020s). Some background on the complete study: Bulk RNA from unsorted whole blood was used for TCR sequencing, so alpha and beta chains could not be paired.

Library preparation used 5' RACE. For sequencing, a NextSeq 500 was employed. To correct for sequencing error and PCR bias, the TCR library protocol tagged individual cDNA molecules with unique molecular identifiers. Both TCR alpha and beta chains were sequenced, and tight co-correlation was observed between alpha and beta sequence abundances in each sample. Concerning the study's data processing: Decombinator V4 was used to annotate TCR sequences for V gene, J gene and CDR3. Expanded TCRs were defined as changing significantly between any two time points under a Poisson model with p below 0.0001. TCR abundances were normalised to the total number of TCRs sequenced in each sample and reported as counts per million. VDJdb, accessed on 1 November 2021, was searched for TCRs annotated for CMV, EBV and SARS-CoV-2, and TCRs annotated for more than one antigen were excluded. Using fastp trimming at Q25 and MiXCR clonotype assembly, TCRdb reanalyzed the public sequencing data and kept in-frame beta chains. Every entry covers one CDR3 protein and lists the most common genes and DNA from its rows. The V and J calls here are based on TCRdb, not the publication. This sample lists roughly 46,000 distinct CDR3 sequences; around 6.8% were detected once. Of the sample, around 4.5% falls within the top ten clones.

This clonotype was observed many times. Its antigen target is currently unknown. The record has no base qualities; no much larger clone is one base away. Set within a cohort of healthcare workers in London, UK, this nested case-control study involved weekly PCR testing of nasopharyngeal swabs along with blood sampling. Between 23 and 31 March 2020, the week of the UK lockdown, healthcare workers were enrolled and then followed up weekly for as long as 16 weeks. Study-wide findings and limitations: Matching against VDJdb was skewed toward anti-spike CD8 responses, likely underestimated virus-specific expansions, and missed private and CD4 specificities.

Sequenced material: whole blood. The sequence was obtained from an adult who was a healthcare worker with PCR-confirmed SARS-CoV-2 infection or an uninfected control (not recorded which).

CDR3 loop: CSARDSPVGNTIYF. The DNA reads TGCAGTGCTAGAGACAGCCCAGTCGGCAACACCATATATTTT. Recombination connected TRBV20-1 to TRBJ1-3, with no reliable assignment of the D segment. The CDR3 starts with the cysteine, ends with the phenylalanine, and has 14 residues. Just the 42-base CDR3 DNA is kept, in frame starting at base 1. The V and J ends are trimmed by 0 bases and 7 bases, leaving 13 bases between them. According to the germline V gene (reference sequence), CDR1 reads DFQATT and CDR2 reads SNEGSKA.